One sample yielded the 17 T cell receptor beta chains listed below, sequenced in a study of blood T cells in healthy people across ages. The second PCR ran roughly 7 to 11 cycles with a sample-barcoded 5' primer and J-beta primers. One entry per CDR3 protein, called by TCRdb with MiXCR from the 5' RACE reads. The sample records hundreds of thousands of distinct CDR3 sequences, approximately 52% being singletons. Material for sequencing was blood. These receptors were obtained from a woman older than 75 in good health.

Only a few counts were recorded for this clonotype. The chain combines TRBV6-2 or TRBV6-3 with TRBJ1-1; D gene unclear. The CDR3 sequence is 14 residues long. CDR1 and CDR2 from the germline V gene are MNHEY and SVGEGT. Trimming removed 8 bases at V and 7 bases at J, with 20 bases between. CDR3 nucleotide sequence: TGTGCCAGCCGTCTCGTTAGTGAACATGGTGAAGCTTTCTTT. Translation gives CASRLVSEHGEAFF.

At least ten counts were recorded for this clonotype. The chain combines TRBV20-1 with TRBJ1-6; D unclear. The CDR3 contains 11 residues. V dropped 3 bases and J dropped 9 bases, with 6 bases sitting between them. Germline-derived CDR1 and CDR2 are DFQATT and SNEGSKA (reference sequence). The CDR3 sequence: CSASGVSPLHF. Here the CDR3 DNA reads TGCAGTGCTAGTGGGGTTTCACCCCTCCACTTT.

The table lists this clonotype with a few counts. This chain uses TRBV7-2 with TRBJ2-1; maybe TRBD2 (5 bases). V lost 5 bases, J lost 0 bases, and 11 bases lay in between. CDR1 and CDR2 (germline): SGHTA, FQGNSA. The CDR3 is 15 amino acids. CDR3 region: CASSVSSSSYNEQFF. The CDR3 region has the DNA TGTGCCAGCAGCGTATCTAGCTCCTCCTACAATGAGCAGTTCTTC.

This clonotype was recorded once. The J gene is TRBJ2-3, the V gene TRBV5-1, with TRBD2 matching over 11 bases. Trimming cost V 0 bases and J 1 base; bases outside gene matches: 7. This CDR3 is 18 amino acids long. Germline V gives CDR1 SGHRS, CDR2 YFSETQ. The CDR3 nucleotides are TGCGCCAGCAGCTTGGCGGCTAGCGGGGGGCCACGCACAGATACGCAGTATTTT. It translates to CASSLAASGGPRTDTQYF.

The chain combines TRBV7-2 with TRBJ2-5; 11 bases line up with TRBD2. Germline loops: CDR1 SGHTA, CDR2 FQGNSA. This CDR3 has 16 amino acids. V gave up 4 bases and J gave up 1 base; unmatched junction bases: 5. CDR3 sequence: CASSSSSGGAQETQYF. CDR3 DNA sequence: TGTGCCAGCAGCTCCAGTAGCGGGGGGGCCCAAGAGACCCAGTACTTC.

Worth noting for this clonotype: This sequence may be a read error, since a much larger clone differs from it by one base. The chain links TRBV18 to TRBJ2-5; no clear D gene. The CDR3 contains 12 residues. V was pared by 2 bases and J by 7 bases, with 8 bases between. Germline values: CDR1 KGHSH, CDR2 LQKENI. DNA for the CDR3: TGTGCCAGCTCACCAGCTAAAGGGACCCAGTACTTC. This gives the protein CASSPAKGTQYF.

J is TRBJ2-7 and V is TRBV6-4; D ambiguous. This CDR3 is built from 13 residues. CDR1 and CDR2 from the germline V gene are MRHNA and SNTAGT. V lost 10 bases to trimming and J lost 9 bases, with 22 bases between them. The CDR3 DNA is TGTGCCACCCCGTCTTCCAACCGGCGTATGCAGTACTTC. Its translation: CATPSSNRRMQYF.

This clonotype turned up a few times. This chain uses TRBV20-1 with TRBJ2-7; D unclear. V lost 3 bases, J lost 0 bases, and 12 bases lay in between. Germline V gene lookup returns CDR1 DFQATT and CDR2 SNEGSKA (reference sequence). The length of the CDR3 is 14 residues. CDR3: CSASSPISSYEQYF. The CDR3 DNA is TGCAGTGCTAGCTCCCCTATTAGCTCCTACGAGCAGTACTTC.

This clonotype was recorded at least ten times. The chain carries TRBV11-2 and TRBJ2-7, with a tentative D call TRBD1 (5 bases). The V and J ends lost 4 bases and 1 base respectively, with 11 bases between them. Germline V CDR1 and CDR2: SGHAT, FQNNGV. The length of the CDR3 is 14 residues. CDR3 in DNA: TGTGCCAGCAGCTCGTCAGGGTTATCCTACGAGCAGTACTTC. Its protein product is CASSSSGLSYEQYF.

This clonotype was seen just once. V is TRBV12-3 or TRBV12-4 and J is TRBJ2-3, with no clear D. V was cut by 3 bases and J by 1 base, with 8 bases left in between. This CDR3 spans 14 amino acids. The CDR3 bases are TGTGCCAGCAGTTTCGCGGCGGGCACAGATACGCAGTATTTT. The encoded protein is CASSFAAGTDTQYF.

The chain is built from TRBV7-2 and TRBJ2-3; 12 bases align to TRBD2. The germline V gene encodes CDR1 SGHTA and CDR2 FQGNSA. The CDR3 is 16 residues long. V lost 7 bases, J lost 5 bases, and 10 bases stayed unmatched. Written as DNA, the CDR3 is TGTGCCAGCAACCTCGGACTAGCGGGGCCCGGAGATACGCAGTATTTT. This gives the protein CASNLGLAGPGDTQYF.

This clonotype has at least ten counts. J is TRBJ2-5 and V is TRBV5-1, with D tentatively TRBD2 (5 bases). Germline assignment: CDR1 SGHRS and CDR2 YFSETQ. V gave up 4 bases and J gave up 10 bases, with 17 bases separating them. CDR3 length: 13 amino acids. The CDR3 DNA is TGCGCCAGCAGCCCGGGATCCCGACTAATCCAGTACTTC. Amino acids: CASSPGSRLIQYF.

The chain recombines TRBV18 with TRBJ1-2; D may be TRBD1 (5 bases). Germline CDR1 KGHSH, CDR2 LQKENI. Trimming pared 3 bases from V and 4 bases from J, leaving 15 bases between. The CDR3 sequence is 15 residues long. In nucleotides, the CDR3 is TGTGCCAGCTCACCGTCAGCCGGGACGGGCTATGGCTACACCTTC. Its protein product is CASSPSAGTGYGYTF.

This chain connects TRBV29-1 to TRBJ1-2, with D tentatively TRBD1 (5 bases). This CDR3 spans 12 amino acids. Germline loops: CDR1 SQVTM, CDR2 ANQGSEA. Between the trimmed V and J ends, which lost 7 bases and 0 bases, there was a span of 9 bases. In nucleotides, the CDR3 is TGCAGCGCTGAGACAGCTAACTATGGCTACACCTTC. This translates into CSAETANYGYTF.

There are a few counts of this clonotype. A junction end diverges from the germline sequence, so it may reflect a read error. V is TRBV4-1 and J is TRBJ2-3; D unresolved. The CDR3 contains 13 residues. CDR1 and CDR2 (germline): MGHRA, YSYEKL. The CDR3 coding sequence is TGCGCCAGCAGCCAAGAGGTGGCAGATACGCGGTATTTT. It yields the protein CASSQEVADTRYF.

This sequence joins TRBV11-2 and TRBJ1-2, with D uncertain. Per the germline V gene, CDR1 is SGHAT and CDR2 is FQNNGV. Trimming took 0 bases from V and 6 from J, leaving 17 bases between them. The CDR3 has 16 residues. CDR3 sequence reads: CASSLERRALWHGYTF. In DNA, the CDR3 is TGTGCCAGCAGCTTAGAGCGAAGGGCATTATGGCATGGCTACACCTTC.

This clonotype was observed at least ten times. The genes are TRBV15 and TRBJ1-4; D is unclear. Trimming removed 1 base from V and 14 bases from J, with 17 bases in between. The CDR3 extends over 14 amino acids. CDR1 is LNHNV and CDR2 is YYDKDF in the germline V gene (reference sequence). CDR3 nucleotide sequence: TGTGCCACCAGCAGAGTTACGGCGGGCCGGCCCCTGTTTTTT. Translating it yields CATSRVTAGRPLFF.